This entry concerns a single T cell receptor beta chain. The entry originates in a study of T cells in localized non-small cell lung cancer. Per the germline V gene, CDR1 is SGDLS and CDR2 is YYNGEE. The CDR3 covers 16 residues. Trimming stripped 1 base from V and 4 bases from J, with 15 bases between. Clones were sequenced by immunoSEQ multiplex PCR, and TCRdb holds only the in-frame ones, with some missing. The sample includes approximately 24,000 clones, approximately 84% of them seen just once. The J gene is TRBJ2-1, the V gene TRBV9; D might be TRBD1 (5 bases). This specimen was peripheral blood, taken before any cancer treatment. This clonotype was sampled from a man between 40 and 75 years old with stage III squamous cell lung carcinoma. This CDR3 is CASSVKIQGSYNEQFF. Here the CDR3 DNA reads TGTGCCAGCAGCGTAAAGATCCAGGGTTCTTACAATGAGCAGTTCTTC.